This T cell receptor (beta chain) originates from a study of blood T cell repertoires in COVID-19 (dated by TCRdb to 2018 to 2021). Broadly, across the study: Samples from collaborators originated in the United States, Italy and Spain and spanned both the acute and convalescent phases of COVID-19. Sample metadata almost always included a de-identified subject ID, COVID-19 status, age in years and sex. Samples came from the ongoing ImmuneRACE study (first 160 participants) plus 1,254 subjects from 6 global collaborators. The prospective study material was composed of cDNA or gDNA derived from T cells, B-cell-depleted T cells, or PBMCs. A freely available public database, intended as a resource for researchers studying the immune response to SARS-CoV-2, is where the repertoires were released. Deeply sampled blood TCRbeta repertoires from subjects exposed to, actively infected with, or recovered from COVID-19 were included in the dataset. Where available, HLA class I and class II types were obtained from metadata supplied by the sample provider rather than from assay-based typing. General study outcomes and caveats: How much clinical and demographic metadata was included differed by source and by participant, and the metadata was provided uncurated.

The immunoSEQ Assay, a bias-controlled multiplex PCR, was used to amplify TCRbeta CDR3 regions from genomic DNA. In the source study's methods: The number of nucleated cells in each sample was estimated from the amplification of reference gene primers within the assay. Sequence reads were collapsed and filtered to measure the absolute abundance of every unique TCRbeta CDR3 rearrangement. For each sample, productive Simpson clonality was calculated by taking the square root of Simpson's diversity index across productive rearrangements. In TCRdb, the immuneACCESS table is reduced to in-frame sequences with V and J assigned. These tables do not hold every clone; where another copy was compared, an unresolved V gene accounts for under half, and the others remain unexplained. The V and J calls and clone size were taken over from that table, and D and trimming were inferred from the DNA. This sample is represented by about 490,000 clones; around 85% of them were singletons. 3.2% of the sample belongs to the ten largest clones.

The CDR3 runs 13 amino acids, cysteine and phenylalanine included. The DNA shown is the 39-base CDR3, in frame from base 1. V is clipped by 3 bases and J by 2 bases, and the sequence between their germline boundaries is 5 bases long. As encoded in the germline V gene, CDR1 is SGHAT while CDR2 is FQNNGV. Each collaborating institution followed its own protocols to collect whole blood in K2EDTA tubes. For TCRbeta analysis, collaborators shipped samples in one of three forms: frozen whole blood, isolated PBMCs, or DNA extracted from either of those sample types. A word on this clone: Its antigen is unknown. Base-call qualities are not available, and no considerably larger clone is one nucleotide away.

The sequencing input was peripheral blood. This clonotype originated in a human donor in a cohort sampled during active COVID-19. The rearranged chain carries TRBV11-2 and TRBJ2-1; no confident D gene assignment can be made. The sequence in DNA is TGTGCCAGCAGCTTTTCTCCCTACAATGAGCAGTTCTTC. This translates into CASSFSPYNEQFF.